Listed below are T cell receptor beta chains from one sample, sequenced in a study of neoadjuvant anti-PD-1 for oral cavity cancer. Using immunoSEQ multiplex PCR, the repertoire was profiled, and TCRdb retains in-frame clones only, with some absent. The sample yields 16,000 or so clones, roughly three fifths seen once. Sample: PBMCs, taken before nivolumab (anti-PD-1) treatment. The receptors were sampled from a person aged 40 to 85 with oral cavity squamous cell carcinoma. The CDR3 runs from the conserved cysteine through the conserved F or W. The D gene is left open where the match is weak.

cdr3_aa: CASSPQGGLITEAFF; cdr3_nt: TGTGCCAGCAGCCCCCAGGGTGGTTTAATCACTGAAGCTTTCTTT; j_call: TRBJ1-1; v_call: TRBV14; d_call: -
cdr3_aa: CASSPGTTRNEQFF; cdr3_nt: TGTGCCAGCAGCCCGGGGACTACAAGGAATGAGCAGTTCTTC; j_call: TRBJ2-1; v_call: TRBV11-2; d_call: TRBD2
cdr3_aa: CSVDLKGSTDTQYF; cdr3_nt: TGCAGCGTTGATTTGAAGGGGTCGACAGATACGCAGTATTTT; j_call: TRBJ2-3; v_call: TRBV29-1; d_call: -
cdr3_aa: CASSTTGAYEQYF; cdr3_nt: TGCGCCAGCAGCACCACAGGAGCCTACGAGCAGTACTTC; j_call: TRBJ2-7; v_call: TRBV5-1; d_call: -
cdr3_aa: CASSPTSRGKYNEQFF; cdr3_nt: TGTGCCAGCAGCCCGACCTCGAGGGGGAAATACAATGAGCAGTTCTTC; j_call: TRBJ2-1; v_call: TRBV7-2; d_call: -
cdr3_aa: CASTTAGGYEQYF; cdr3_nt: TGTGCCAGCACCACCGCAGGGGGCTACGAGCAGTACTTC; j_call: TRBJ2-7; v_call: TRBV6-1; d_call: TRBD1
cdr3_aa: CASSLRTGDSGYTF; cdr3_nt: TGTGCCAGCAGCTTACGGACAGGGGATAGTGGCTACACCTTC; j_call: TRBJ1-2; v_call: TRBV7-9; d_call: TRBD1
cdr3_aa: CASSLRGVNTEAFF; cdr3_nt: TGTGCCAGCAGCTTACGGGGCGTGAACACTGAAGCTTTCTTT; j_call: TRBJ1-1; v_call: TRBV7-2; d_call: -
cdr3_aa: CASSGTGGSTDTQYF; cdr3_nt: TGCGCCAGCAGCGGGACAGGGGGTAGCACAGATACGCAGTATTTT; j_call: TRBJ2-3; v_call: TRBV5-1; d_call: TRBD1
cdr3_aa: CASSASGRDETQYF; cdr3_nt: TGTGCCAGCAGCGCTAGCGGGAGGGATGAGACCCAGTACTTC; j_call: TRBJ2-5; v_call: TRBV9; d_call: TRBD2